This T cell receptor (beta chain) is drawn from a study of cytomegalovirus exposure and HLA in healthy donors. Study findings and constraints: It was 164 TCR beta chains that were listed as cytomegalovirus-associated.

Some clones are missing from TCRdb's copy, which holds only in-frame ones; the method was immunoSEQ multiplex PCR. The sample includes under 85,000 clones, 90% to 95% of them seen just once. The CDR3 runs to 13 residues. V lost 4 bases, J lost 4 bases, and 11 bases lay in between. CDR1 SGHRS and CDR2 YFSETQ come from the germline V gene. For this clone: Its antigen is not known.

The sequenced sample was PBMCs. This TCR derives from a woman between 18 and 29 years old in good health and CMV-seronegative. V is TRBV5-1 and J is TRBJ1-1; tentatively, D is TRBD1 (6 bases). The CDR3 region is CASSKGGPTEAFF. The CDR3 DNA sequence: TGCGCCAGCAGCAAAGGGGGTCCCACTGAAGCTTTCTTT. Complete variable domain (other parts from reference TRBV5-1 and TRBJ1-1): KAGVTQTPRYLIKTRGQQVTLSCSPISGHRSVSWYQQTPGQGLQFLFEYFSETQRNKGNFPGRFSGRQFSNSRSEMNVSTLELGDSALYLCASSKGGPTEAFFGQGTRLTVV.